Listed here are 21 T cell receptor beta chains from one sample, sequenced in a study of cytomegalovirus exposure and HLA in healthy donors. The PCR made use of 60 Vbeta and 13 Jbeta primers. TCRdb keeps only in-frame clones here, not all; method: immunoSEQ multiplex PCR. The sample has 220,000 or so clones; approximately 78% are singletons. Sequenced input: PBMCs. The receptors originated from a middle-aged woman in good health and CMV-seronegative.

The rearrangement joins TRBV7-2 to TRBJ2-3, with 8 nucleotides matching TRBD1. The CDR3 has 14 residues. Germline V CDR1 and CDR2: SGHTA, FQGNSA. V dropped 5 bases and J dropped 7; count of bases not matched to a gene: 8. For the CDR3, the DNA is TGTGCCAGCAGCCCCGGGACAGGACTCTATACGCAGTATTTT. It encodes CASSPGTGLYTQYF.

With respect to this clone: One end of the junction varies from germline; a read error may be responsible. The chain has TRBV29-1 and TRBJ2-7; D gene unclear. The CDR3 totals 15 residues. Germline V gene sequence: CDR1 SQVTM, CDR2 ANQGSEA. The chain's CDR3 is CSVIWPKAASYERYF. CDR3 coding DNA: TGCAGCGTCATTTGGCCTAAGGCAGCCTCCTACGAGCGGTACTTC.

This sequence joins TRBV28 and TRBJ2-7; D is perhaps TRBD2 (6 bases). V dropped 6 bases and J dropped 5 bases, with 23 bases sitting between them. Germline values: CDR1 MDHEN, CDR2 SYDVKM. The CDR3 is 16 amino acids. The CDR3 sequence: CASRGGTTGTTHEQYF. CDR3 sequence (DNA): TGTGCCAGCAGGGGGGGTACTACAGGAACTACCCACGAGCAGTACTTC.

This chain connects TRBV5-4 to TRBJ1-1, with 8 bases matching TRBD1. This CDR3 has 13 residues. Germline CDR1 and CDR2: SGHNT and YYREEE (reference sequence). J gave up 8 bases and V 3 bases, and 6 bases lay outside the gene matches. In DNA form, the CDR3 reads TGTGCCAGCAGCTCACCGGCAGGGGGCGAAGCTTTCTTT. This codes for CASSSPAGGEAFF.

This chain uses TRBV9 with TRBJ1-2, with 11 bases lining up with TRBD1. Germline CDR1 SGDLS, CDR2 YYNGEE. There are 18 residues in the CDR3. The V segment lost 4 bases and the J segment 0 bases; nucleotides outside the gene matches: 11. CDR3 sequence: CASSFAGTGGSTNYGYTF. CDR3 DNA sequence: TGTGCCAGCAGCTTTGCGGGGACAGGGGGATCTACTAACTATGGCTACACCTTC.

The CDR3 is CAPTQGLAGGPKETQYF. The DNA of the CDR3 is TGTGCCCCCACACAGGGACTAGCGGGAGGGCCGAAAGAGACCCAGTACTTC. This chain links TRBV2 with TRBJ2-5; 16 bases fit TRBD2. The germline CDR1 and CDR2 sequences are SNHLY and FYNNEI. V gave up 11 bases and J gave up 3 bases; unmatched junction bases: 12. The length of the CDR3 is 17 residues.

The V gene is TRBV7-9, the J gene TRBJ1-4; tentative D call: TRBD1 (6 bases). V gave up 5 bases and J gave up 15 bases, with 16 bases separating them. This CDR3 region has 12 residues. Germline V gives CDR1 SEHNR, CDR2 FQNEAQ (reference sequence). This CDR3 reads CASSHLPGQLFF. CDR3 nucleotide sequence: TGTGCCAGCAGCCACCTCCCGGGACAATTGTTTTTT.

This sequence joins TRBV9 and TRBJ2-7; TRBD2 matches at 12 bases. V shed 0 bases and J 5 bases; nucleotides not matched to a gene: 6. CDR1 is SGDLS and CDR2 is YYNGEE in the germline V gene. CDR3 length: 16 residues. The CDR3 sequence: CASSVGLAGGFHEQYF. DNA for the CDR3: TGTGCCAGCAGCGTAGGCCTAGCGGGAGGGTTCCACGAGCAGTACTTC.

The rearrangement links TRBV5-4 to TRBJ1-5, with 10 bases identical to TRBD1. V dropped 4 bases and J dropped 0; count of bases not matched to a gene: 4. CDR1 is SGHNT, CDR2 YYREEE, per germline (reference sequence). The CDR3 length is 16 residues. CDR3 loop: CASSEWDRGSNQPQHF. CDR3 DNA sequence: TGTGCCAGCAGCGAATGGGACAGGGGTAGCAATCAGCCCCAGCATTTT. Complete variable domain (other parts from reference TRBV5-4 and TRBJ1-5): ETGVTQSPTHLIKTRGQQVTLRCSSQSGHNTVSWYQQALGQGPQFIFQYYREEENGRGNFPPRFSGLQFPNYSSELNVNALELDDSALYLCASSEWDRGSNQPQHFGDGTRLSIL.

The sample holds one count of this clone. The chain couples TRBV5-1 to TRBJ1-2; 8 bases line up with TRBD1. J lost 7 bases, V lost 3 bases, and 14 bases had no gene match. The germline V gene encodes CDR1 SGHRS and CDR2 YFSETQ. The CDR3 consists of 16 residues. DNA of the CDR3: TGCGCCAGCAGCTACGTCCCGGGACAGGCTGGGAGTGGCTACACCTTC. Its translation: CASSYVPGQAGSGYTF.

The rearrangement joins TRBV19 to TRBJ1-1, with 8 positions matching TRBD1. The J segment lost 9 bases and the V segment lost 10 bases, leaving 13 bases of the junction unmatched. The CDR3 loop spans 13 amino acids. Germline V gene lookup returns CDR1 LNHDA and CDR2 SQIVND (reference sequence). The CDR3 DNA follows: TGTGCCACGAGACTAGAAGGACAGGGTCAAGCTTTCTTT. It is translated as CATRLEGQGQAFF.

This clone was seen a few times. V usage is TRBV7-3 and J usage is TRBJ2-3; D is ambiguous. The V end was cut by 5 bases, the J end by 3 bases, with 9 bases between. The CDR3 is 13 amino acids. CDR1 and CDR2 from the germline V gene are SGHTA and FQGTGA. The CDR3 protein is CASSKTITDTQYF. In nucleotides, the CDR3 is TGTGCCAGCAGCAAGACAATTACAGATACGCAGTATTTT.

V is TRBV9 and J is TRBJ2-7, with 9 bases lining up with TRBD2. Per germline, CDR1 SGDLS and CDR2 YYNGEE. This CDR3 region has 15 residues. The J segment lost 3 bases and the V segment lost 0 bases, leaving 4 bases of the junction unmatched. CDR3 DNA: TGTGCCAGCAGCGTAGATCAGCGGGGGGACTACGAGCAGTACTTC. It specifies CASSVDQRGDYEQYF.

This clone was picked up a small number of times. The rearrangement uses TRBV5-6 and TRBJ2-5; D gene ambiguous. CDR3 length equals 12 residues. Looked up from germline, CDR1 is SGHDT and CDR2 is YYEEEE. The V end was cut by 4 bases, the J end by 1 base, with 5 bases between. The CDR3 DNA sequence: TGTGCCAGCAGCGGGCCCCAAGAGACCCAGTACTTC. It translates to CASSGPQETQYF.

This chain uses TRBV6-4 with TRBJ1-2; 8 bases are a match to TRBD1. V lost 6 bases and J lost 2; bases outside the gene matches: 8. Germline V gives CDR1 MRHNA, CDR2 SNTAGT. The CDR3 runs 15 residues. Here the CDR3 reads CASSSEGTGNYGYTF. As DNA, the CDR3 is TGTGCCAGCAGCTCAGAAGGGACAGGAAACTATGGCTACACCTTC.

The gene calls are TRBV2 and TRBJ2-7; 9 bases line up with TRBD1. The germline gives CDR1 SNHLY, CDR2 FYNNEI. The V and J ends lost 7 bases and 3 bases, in that order; junction bases with no gene match: 4. CDR3 length: 13 amino acids. The CDR3 bases are TGTGCCAGCAACCGGGACAGGGACTACGAGCAGTACTTC. Its protein product is CASNRDRDYEQYF.

The genes are TRBV6-6 and TRBJ2-7, with a weak D call TRBD2 (5 bases). The length of the CDR3 is 14 residues. V lost 0 bases and J 4 bases, leaving 10 bases between the germline ends. Germline V gives CDR1 MNHNY, CDR2 SVGAGI (reference sequence). The CDR3 DNA sequence: TGTGCCAGCAGTTACTCGAGGGCGGGTTACGAGCAGTACTTC. It encodes CASSYSRAGYEQYF.

V gene TRBV6-5 combines with J gene TRBJ2-5; 13 nucleotides align to TRBD2. Germline assignment: CDR1 MNHEY and CDR2 SVGAGI. V was clipped by 6 bases and J by 5 bases; unmatched bases: 6. CDR3 length: 15 residues. CDR3 DNA: TGTGCCAGCAGACCCGGACTAGCGGGAGTGGAGACCCAGTACTTC. As protein: CASRPGLAGVETQYF.

The J gene is TRBJ2-1, the V gene TRBV19, with 8 bases fitting TRBD2. The ends lost 6 bases at V and 0 bases at J; junction bases unmatched: 13. This CDR3 is built from 18 residues. CDR1 and CDR2 (germline): LNHDA, SQIVND (reference sequence). For the CDR3, the DNA is TGTGCCAGTAGGGTGTCTAGCGGGCCTCTAAGCTCCTACAATGAGCAGTTCTTC. This encodes CASRVSSGPLSSYNEQFF.

The gene calls are TRBV2 and TRBJ1-3; TRBD1 is a possible D gene (6 bases). Germline lookup yields CDR1 SNHLY and CDR2 FYNNEI. V was clipped by 7 bases and J by 4 bases, with 14 bases between them. The CDR3 sequence is 14 residues long. CDR3 sequence (DNA): TGTGCCAGCAACCCAACAGGGCTCGGAAACACCATATATTTT. Translation: CASNPTGLGNTIYF.

The gene calls are TRBV9 and TRBJ1-2; D might be TRBD1 (6 bases). Germline assignment: CDR1 SGDLS and CDR2 YYNGEE. Trimming removed 0 bases from V and 9 bases from J, with 15 bases in between. The CDR3 covers 14 residues. DNA for the CDR3: TGTGCCAGCAGCGTAGGAAACAGGGATGATCGCTACACCTTC. It specifies CASSVGNRDDRYTF.